A selection of T cell receptor beta chains follows, all from one sample in a study of blood T cell repertoires in COVID-19. TCRdb's copy holds only in-frame clones and misses some; the assay was immunoSEQ multiplex PCR. Here the sample spans 250,000 or so clones, around 89% being singletons. Sequenced input: PBMCs or T cells enriched from blood (not recorded which). The receptors here all came from a woman aged 25 to 39 with acute COVID-19. CDR3s include the opening cysteine and the closing phenylalanine or tryptophan. A D gene is named only where the DNA matches it firmly. Size is omitted from some rows. Given values are once, few, many or a class for expanded clones.

cdr3_aa | cdr3_nt | d_call | clone_size | j_call | v_call
CSVGEGHYGYTF | TGCAGCGTTGGGGAGGGGCACTATGGCTACACCTTC | . | . | TRBJ1-2 | TRBV29-1
CASSQLAGFTDTQYF | TGTGCCAGTAGTCAACTAGCGGGTTTCACAGATACGCAGTATTTT | TRBD2 | . | TRBJ2-3 | TRBV19
CASSLAPGQGRNTIYF | TGTGCCAGCAGCTTAGCCCCGGGACAGGGAAGAAACACCATATATTTT | TRBD1 | . | TRBJ1-3 | TRBV7-2
CASSVAGTSNEQFF | TGTGCCAGCAGCGTAGCTGGGACTAGTAATGAGCAGTTCTTC | TRBD2 | . | TRBJ2-1 | TRBV9
CATSDYRGPDYGYTF | TGTGCCACCAGTGATTACAGGGGACCGGACTATGGCTACACCTTC | TRBD1 | . | TRBJ1-2 | TRBV24-1
CASSLGQAYSGANVLTF | TGTGCCAGCAGCTTGGGACAGGCGTACTCTGGGGCCAACGTCCTGACTTTC | . | . | TRBJ2-6 | TRBV5-4
CASSQTGDTGELFF | TGTGCCAGCAGTCAGACAGGGGACACCGGGGAGCTGTTTTTT | TRBD1 | . | TRBJ2-2 | TRBV7-2
CASSRGTGDANYGYTF | TGTGCCAGCAGCCGCGGGACAGGAGATGCTAACTATGGCTACACCTTC | TRBD1 | . | TRBJ1-2 | TRBV7-2
CASTRGGETGELFF | TGTGCCAGCACCCGGGGGGGAGAAACCGGGGAGCTGTTTTTT | TRBD2 | . | TRBJ2-2 | TRBV7-9
CAWTTAAGPEAFF | TGTGCCTGGACCACGGCCGCGGGCCCTGAAGCTTTCTTT | . | . | TRBJ1-1 | TRBV30
CASSESPSTDTQYF | TGTGCCAGCAGCGAGAGCCCTAGCACAGATACGCAGTATTTT | . | once | TRBJ2-3 | TRBV9
CASSSTGTSGFNEQFF | TGTGCCAGCAGCTCCACCGGGACTAGCGGGTTCAATGAGCAGTTCTTC | TRBD2 | . | TRBJ2-1 | TRBV7-3
CASREGRDGEKLFF | TGCGCCAGCAGGGAGGGCAGGGACGGGGAAAAACTGTTTTTT | . | . | TRBJ1-4 | TRBV5-1
CASSFESGTTYEQYF | TGTGCCAGCAGCTTCGAAAGCGGAACTACATACGAGCAGTACTTC | . | . | TRBJ2-7 | TRBV11-2
CASSFDPGTEAFF | TGTGCCAGCAGCTTTGACCCCGGGACTGAAGCTTTCTTT | . | . | TRBJ1-1 | TRBV5-6
CASSSSSSGPQTSWEQYF | TGTGCCAGTAGTAGCTCGAGTAGCGGGCCCCAGACCTCCTGGGAGCAGTACTTC | TRBD2 | many | TRBJ2-7 | TRBV19
CASSRNDRDPGYTF | TGTGCCAGCAGCCGTAACGACAGGGATCCTGGCTACACCTTC | TRBD1 | . | TRBJ1-2 | TRBV7-6
CASSQDSSGRGSDTQYF | TGTGCCAGCAGCCAAGATTCAAGCGGGAGAGGATCAGATACGCAGTATTTT | TRBD2 | . | TRBJ2-3 | TRBV3-1/TRBV3-2
CASSDPRGRGETQYF | TGTGCCAGCAGTGACCCCAGGGGTCGAGGGGAGACCCAGTACTTC | . | . | TRBJ2-5 | TRBV25-1
CASRAGLAALNEQFF | TGTGCCAGCAGAGCGGGACTAGCGGCTCTCAATGAGCAGTTCTTC | TRBD2 | . | TRBJ2-1 | TRBV28
CASSGQNTGNSPLHF | TGTGCCAGCAGTGGGCAAAACACGGGGAATTCACCCCTCCACTTT | . | . | TRBJ1-6 | TRBV2
CASSTSTGGANYGYTF | . | . | few | TRBJ1-2 | TRBV28
CASSLSGATEAFF | TGTGCCAGCAGCTTGAGTGGGGCCACTGAAGCTTTCTTT | . | . | TRBJ1-1 | TRBV5-6
CASSEVVGYTF | TGTGCCAGCAGTGAAGTAGTTGGCTACACCTTC | . | few | TRBJ1-2 | TRBV6-1
CASGLGSSTDTQYF | TGTGCTAGTGGTTTGGGTTCTAGCACAGATACGCAGTATTTT | . | . | TRBJ2-3 | TRBV12-5
CASSPTFDRGQGTEAFF | TGCGCCAGCAGCCCGACCTTCGACAGGGGGCAAGGCACTGAAGCTTTCTTT | TRBD1 | few | TRBJ1-1 | TRBV4-1
CASSQELDTSDREQFF | TGTGCCAGCAGCCAAGAGTTGGACACTAGCGATCGTGAGCAGTTCTTC | TRBD2 | . | TRBJ2-1 | TRBV3-1/TRBV3-2
CASRGEEVAEQFF | TGTGCCAGCAGGGGCGAGGAGGTCGCTGAGCAGTTCTTC | . | . | TRBJ2-1 | TRBV12-3/TRBV12-4
CASSYSSSGAHEQYF | TGTGCCAGCAGTTACTCGAGTTCAGGGGCCCACGAGCAGTACTTC | . | . | TRBJ2-7 | TRBV6-5
CASSLAAGVIDTQYF | TGCGCCAGCAGCTTGGCCGCGGGAGTAATAGATACGCAGTATTTT | TRBD2 | . | TRBJ2-3 | TRBV5-1
CASSLLGSSALSYEQYF | TGTGCCAGCAGTTTGTTAGGATCTAGCGCCTTGTCCTACGAGCAGTACTTC | . | . | TRBJ2-7 | TRBV28
CASSATGDYTGELFF | TGTGCCAGCAGCGCGACAGGGGATTACACCGGGGAGCTGTTTTTT | TRBD1 | . | TRBJ2-2 | TRBV5-6
CASSYGLAGVISRFTGELFF | TGTGCCAGCAGCTACGGACTAGCGGGAGTAATTTCGAGGTTCACCGGGGAGCTGTTTTTT | TRBD2 | . | TRBJ2-2 | TRBV7-8
CASSLEGAANTGELFF | TGCGCCAGCAGCTTGGAGGGAGCGGCGAACACCGGGGAGCTGTTTTTT | . | . | TRBJ2-2 | TRBV5-1
CASSQDAGELFF | TGTGCCAGCAGTCAGGATGCCGGGGAGCTGTTTTTT | . | . | TRBJ2-2 | TRBV6-2/TRBV6-3
CASSLDTSGNTIYF | TGTGCCAGCAGTCTTGACACCTCTGGAAACACCATATATTTT | . | few | TRBJ1-3 | TRBV2
CASSQVFSGDASYEQYF | TGCGCCAGCAGCCAAGTTTTTAGCGGGGATGCCTCCTACGAGCAGTACTTC | TRBD2 | . | TRBJ2-7 | TRBV4-1
CASSQGPGHSNEKLFF | TGTGCCAGCAGCCAAGGGCCGGGACACAGCAATGAAAAACTGTTTTTT | . | once | TRBJ1-4 | TRBV14
CASSEQLSSDTQYF | TGTGCCAGCAGTGAACAGTTGAGCTCAGATACGCAGTATTTT | . | . | TRBJ2-3 | TRBV6-4
CTHRGRYYEQYF | TGTACACACAGGGGCCGCTACTACGAGCAGTACTTC | TRBD1 | once | TRBJ2-7 | TRBV24-1
CASSQDQGGRSPYEQYF | TGTGCCAGCAGCCAAGATCAAGGCGGGAGGTCTCCCTACGAGCAGTACTTC | TRBD2 | . | TRBJ2-7 | TRBV3-1/TRBV3-2
CASSITGVNTEAFF | TGCGCCAGCAGCATCACAGGGGTCAACACTGAAGCTTTCTTT | TRBD1 | . | TRBJ1-1 | TRBV5-1
CASSDWDRGINEQFF | TGCGCCAGCAGTGACTGGGACAGGGGGATAAATGAGCAGTTCTTC | TRBD1 | . | TRBJ2-1 | TRBV10-1
CASSRTRLAKNIQYF | TGCGCCAGCAGCCGAACGAGGCTCGCAAAAAACATTCAGTACTTC | . | . | TRBJ2-4 | TRBV10-1
CASSFSGTYEQYF | TGTGCCAGCAGTTTCAGCGGGACCTACGAGCAGTACTTC | TRBD2 | . | TRBJ2-7 | TRBV28
CASSSGSQGGIEQYF | TGTGCCAGCAGTTCCGGGAGTCAGGGCGGGATCGAGCAGTACTTC | . | . | TRBJ2-7 | TRBV28